Reported below is one T cell receptor (beta chain). Its specificity is not known. The entry originates in a study of shared clonotypes between healthy human individuals. General study findings and limits: Depth of sequencing was expected to influence donor clonotype sharing.

Authors' methods: Filtering of immunoSEQ junctional sequences could not match full-length read filtering. Only in-frame clones appear in the TCRdb table, and some are missing; sequencing was by immunoSEQ multiplex PCR. V and J calls and clone size are given by that table; D and trimming were obtained from the DNA. The data contain about 1.5 million clones, under 99% of them seen just once; the ten biggest clones take up about 0.45%. The sequenced sample consisted of naive CD4+ T cells sorted from blood. As for subset: CD45RA+ positively selected. The source is a man younger than 40 in good health.

CDR3 protein: CASSETGPSYEQYF. Here the CDR3 DNA reads TGTGCCAGCAGTGAAACCGGGCCGTCCTACGAGCAGTACTTC. The rearrangement uses TRBV2 and TRBJ2-7; no definite D call. Deletions cut 2 bases from V and 1 base from J, with 9 bases between. Per germline, CDR1 SNHLY and CDR2 FYNNEI. The CDR3 has 14 amino acids.